A single sample gave rise to the 28 T cell receptor beta chains below, sequenced in a study of response to subunit inactivated influenza vaccine. TCRdb independently ran MiXCR on the RT-PCR reads; one entry per CDR3 protein. The table shows 150,000 to 200,000 distinct CDR3 sequences, with around 12% occurring only once. These same records also appear under a second study, on T cells expressing NK-cell markers. That work contributes: TCR beta cDNA was generated via 5'RACE template switching incorporating UMIs.

The sequencing here drew on CD8+ T cells sorted from PBMCs, taken less than 13 days after vaccination. These receptors were collected from a man between 50 and 59 years old who received an inactivated influenza vaccine.

This clonotype was detected ten times or more. The CDR3 does not end in the conserved phenylalanine or tryptophan, so this is likely a read error. The limits of the CDR3 on the DNA are not certain, so only TCRdb's listed CDR3 is given. Here the CDR3 reads CASSLETSVLLA. The chain has TRBV7-9 and TRBJ2-3; the table's D call, TRBD2, was not checked against the DNA. With termini counted, the CDR3 has 12 amino acids. Germline V gene sequence: CDR1 SEHNR, CDR2 FQNEAQ (reference sequence).

Only a few counts were recorded for this clonotype. Being one base from a much bigger clone, this may be a read error. The DNA for the CDR3 is TGTGCCAGCAGTTTAGGGGTCAATCAGCCCCAGCATTTT. It encodes CASSLGVNQPQHF. The V gene is TRBV28, the J gene TRBJ1-5; no firm D call. The germline CDR1 and CDR2 sequences are MDHEN and SYDVKM. CDR3 size: 13 residues. The V end was cut by 2 bases, the J end by 3 bases, with 5 bases between.

This clonotype was seen only a few times. The chain uses TRBV11-1 and TRBJ2-1, with 14 bases lining up with TRBD2. This CDR3 is 19 amino acids long. V lost 4 bases to trimming and J lost 4 bases; unmatched junction nucleotides: 12. Germline V CDR1 and CDR2: SGHAT, FQDESV (reference sequence). CDR3 loop: CASSSLTSGGAKVYNEQFF. CDR3 DNA sequence: TGTGCCAGCAGCTCCCTGACTAGCGGGGGGGCCAAGGTGTACAATGAGCAGTTCTTC.

This clonotype was seen a single time. The chain links TRBV6-2 or TRBV6-3 to TRBJ2-1, with 8 bases aligning to TRBD2. This CDR3 contains 17 residues. Germline CDR1 is MNHEY and CDR2 is SVGEGT. V lost 0 bases and J lost 8; bases outside the gene matches: 12. The CDR3: CASSYSFLGLESDEQFF. The CDR3 nucleotides are TGTGCCAGCAGTTACTCGTTTTTGGGACTAGAATCCGATGAGCAGTTCTTC.

This clonotype was counted between two and nine times. The J gene is TRBJ1-6, the V gene TRBV28; 7 bases match TRBD1. Germline CDR1 and CDR2: MDHEN and SYDVKM. V gave up 3 bases and J gave up 5 bases; unmatched junction bases: 1. This CDR3 comprises 14 residues. Here the CDR3 reads CASSLTGNNSPLHF. In DNA, the CDR3 is TGTGCCAGCAGTTTGACAGGGAATAATTCACCCCTCCACTTT.

V is TRBV4-3 and J is TRBJ2-7; D is unclear. The CDR3 has 13 residues. V lost 0 bases to trimming and J lost 5 bases, with 8 bases between them. Germline V CDR1 and CDR2: LGHNA, YSLEER. CDR3 residues: CASSQDLENEQYF. In DNA, the CDR3 is TGCGCCAGCAGCCAAGATCTCGAGAACGAGCAGTACTTC.

In this sample, this clonotype turned up a few times. The V gene is TRBV29-1, the J gene TRBJ2-1, with 7 bases lining up with TRBD1. Germline CDR1 and CDR2: SQVTM and ANQGSEA. The CDR3 contains 12 residues. V shed 2 bases, J shed 8 bases, and the junction held 3 bases outside the gene matches. CDR3 DNA sequence: TGCAGCGTTGAAACAGGGGTTGATGAGCAGTTCTTC. Translated: CSVETGVDEQFF.

This clonotype was found a few times. The chain is built from TRBV14 and TRBJ2-7, with no clear D. The CDR3 consists of 14 residues. Germline V gene sequence: CDR1 SGHDN, CDR2 FVKESK. Trimming removed 2 bases from V and 3 bases from J, with 11 bases in between. This CDR3 is CASSQLGSGYEQYF. Written as DNA, the CDR3 is TGTGCCAGCAGCCAATTAGGGTCCGGCTACGAGCAGTACTTC.

This chain links TRBV7-3 with TRBJ2-5; 10 bases match TRBD2. The germline CDR1 and CDR2 sequences are SGHTA and FQGTGA. The CDR3 has 14 amino acids. Unmatched junction bases numbered 4, after V lost 5 bases and J lost 4 bases. The CDR3 here is CASSLAGAVETQYF. Written as DNA, the CDR3 is TGTGCCAGCAGCCTAGCGGGAGCTGTAGAGACCCAGTACTTC. Looking up the rest from reference TRBV7-3 and TRBJ2-5 gives the full variable domain: GAGVSQTPSNKVTEKGKYVELRCDPISGHTALYWYRQSLGQGPEFLIYFQGTGAADDSGLPNDRFFAVRPEGSVSTLKIQRTERGDSAVYLCASSLAGAVETQYFGPGTRLLVL.

This clonotype was recorded at least ten times. V usage is TRBV6-5 and J usage is TRBJ2-7; D is tentatively TRBD1 or TRBD2 (5 bases each). V dropped 2 bases and J dropped 6 bases, with 17 bases sitting between them. The germline V gene has CDR1 MNHEY and CDR2 SVGAGI. There are 15 residues in the CDR3. The CDR3: CASSYAGTSEGEQYF. The CDR3 DNA follows: TGTGCCAGCAGTTACGCCGGGACGTCCGAAGGCGAGCAGTACTTC.

V gene TRBV11-3 combines with J gene TRBJ2-7; 11 nucleotides match TRBD2. The ends lost 4 bases at V and 6 bases at J; junction bases unmatched: 2. CDR1 and CDR2 from the germline V gene are SGHNT and YENEEA. The CDR3 consists of 13 residues. The CDR3, as DNA: TGTGCCAGCAGCTCCGGGACTAGCGGCGAGCAGTACTTC. Its translation is CASSSGTSGEQYF. Together with reference TRBV11-3 and TRBJ2-7, the CDR3 gives the full variable domain: EAGVVQSPRYKIIEKKQPVAFWCNPISGHNTLYWYLQNLGQGPELLIRYENEEAVDDSQLPKDRFSAERLKGVDSTLKIQPAELGDSAVYLCASSSGTSGEQYFGPGTRLTVT.

The chain couples TRBV20-1 to TRBJ2-1; a weak D match, TRBD2 (6 bases). Trimming stripped 2 bases from V and 4 bases from J, with 18 bases between. The CDR3 loop spans 16 amino acids. Looked up from germline, CDR1 is DFQATT and CDR2 is SNEGSKA (reference sequence). The CDR3 loop reads CSARWGVGLGYNEQFF. In DNA form, the CDR3 reads TGCAGTGCTAGATGGGGGGTAGGACTGGGGTACAATGAGCAGTTCTTC.

In this sample, this clonotype turned up many times. This sequence joins TRBV12-3 or TRBV12-4 and TRBJ2-7; tentative D call: TRBD2 (5 bases). This CDR3 contains 13 residues. The V and J ends lost 3 bases and 2 bases respectively, with 8 bases between them. CDR3 sequence reads: CASSFGITYEQYF. Here the CDR3 DNA reads TGTGCCAGCAGTTTCGGGATCACCTACGAGCAGTACTTC.

The chain recombines TRBV7-8 with TRBJ1-1; 8 nucleotides line up with TRBD1. After removal of 4 bases from V and 5 bases from J, the junction contained 9 bases not matched to a gene. Per germline, CDR1 SGHVS and CDR2 FQNEAQ. CDR3 length: 15 residues. The CDR3: CASSSLDRAGTEAFF. The CDR3 DNA reads as TGTGCCAGCAGCTCACTGGACAGGGCTGGGACTGAAGCTTTCTTT.

This clonotype has only a few counts. The V and J genes are TRBV12-3 or TRBV12-4 and TRBJ2-6; D is ambiguous. V lost 2 bases and J lost 4, with 9 bases in between. The CDR3 runs 15 residues. The CDR3 loop reads CASSLSPPGANVLTF. CDR3 sequence (DNA): TGTGCCAGCAGTTTAAGCCCACCCGGGGCCAACGTCCTGACTTTC.

The gene calls are TRBV11-2 and TRBJ2-1; TRBD2 aligns across 13 bases. CDR3 length: 18 residues. Germline V gives CDR1 SGHAT, CDR2 FQNNGV. V shed 8 bases and J 2 bases; nucleotides not matched to a gene: 12. The CDR3 loop reads CASHKGLAGFTAYNEQFF. CDR3 DNA: TGTGCCAGCCACAAGGGACTAGCGGGATTTACAGCCTACAATGAGCAGTTCTTC.

This clonotype appeared a few times. CDR3 region: CASIPEAADSYNEQFF. The CDR3, as DNA: TGTGCCAGCATTCCAGAGGCGGCGGATTCCTACAATGAGCAGTTCTTC. V and J are TRBV12-3 or TRBV12-4 and TRBJ2-1; D is uncertain. Between the trimmed V and J ends, which lost 7 bases and 1 base, there was a span of 17 bases. This CDR3 is 16 amino acids long.

This clonotype was seen a few times. The rearrangement uses TRBV6-5 and TRBJ2-3; no firm D call. The CDR3 totals 14 residues. Germline V CDR1 and CDR2: MNHEY, SVGAGI. Trimming pared 2 bases from V and 4 bases from J, leaving 10 bases between. The CDR3, as DNA: TGTGCCAGCAGTTACGGAAGGCTCGCAGATACGCAGTATTTT. Translation: CASSYGRLADTQYF.

This clonotype was seen more than once but under ten times. J is TRBJ2-7 and V is TRBV15; D is uncertain. Germline V gives CDR1 LNHNV, CDR2 YYDKDF (reference sequence). The ends were cut back, 0 bases at V and 3 bases at J, with 9 bases in the middle. The CDR3 spans 14 residues. This CDR3 reads CATSRDHTNYEQYF. In DNA, the CDR3 is TGTGCCACCAGCAGAGATCACACAAACTACGAGCAGTACTTC.

This rearrangement joins TRBV7-9 to TRBJ1-2, with 7 bases lining up with TRBD1. The CDR3 is made up of 14 amino acids. Trimming took 1 base from V and 3 from J; bases not matched to a gene: 2. The germline CDR1 and CDR2 sequences are SEHNR and FQNEAQ (reference sequence). CDR3 region: CASSLGQGDYGYTF. The CDR3 DNA follows: TGTGCCAGCAGCTTAGGGCAGGGGGACTATGGCTACACCTTC.

The chain links TRBV7-9 to TRBJ2-7; a possible D gene is TRBD2 (6 bases). Germline CDR1 SEHNR, CDR2 FQNEAQ (reference sequence). Trimming stripped 5 bases from V and 3 bases from J, with 17 bases between. The CDR3 contains 15 residues. DNA of the CDR3: TGTGCCAGCAGCCCCTCGGGGGAGACTTTCTACGAGCAGTACTTC. It is translated as CASSPSGETFYEQYF.

There are a few counts of this clonotype. This chain links TRBV7-9 with TRBJ2-5; D gene unclear. V was shortened by 6 bases and J by 5 bases, with 13 bases between the two germline ends. This CDR3 has 13 residues. Germline V gives CDR1 SEHNR, CDR2 FQNEAQ (reference sequence). CDR3 DNA sequence: TGTGCCAGCAGTCCGGTCGGGTCCGAGACCCAGTACTTC. Protein product: CASSPVGSETQYF.

This clonotype was counted many times. The chain uses TRBV29-1 and TRBJ2-1; 8 bases line up with TRBD2. Looked up from germline, CDR1 is SQVTM and CDR2 is ANQGSEA. The V segment lost 6 bases and the J segment 6 bases; nucleotides outside the gene matches: 16. This CDR3 is 16 amino acids long. DNA for the CDR3: TGCAGCGTCCAAAATACCCTCGGGACTAGTGGCAATGAGCAGTTCTTC. Translated: CSVQNTLGTSGNEQFF.

Only a few counts were recorded for this clonotype. V usage is TRBV3-1 and J usage is TRBJ2-1, with TRBD2 matching 13 bases. CDR1 and CDR2 from the germline V gene are LGHDT and YNNKEL (reference sequence). The CDR3 runs to 18 residues. V shed 0 bases, J shed 6 bases, and the junction held 8 bases outside the gene matches. This chain's CDR3 is CASSQEGAWTSGSNEQFF. The CDR3 DNA reads as TGTGCCAGCAGCCAAGAGGGGGCTTGGACTAGCGGGAGCAATGAGCAGTTCTTC.

The J gene is TRBJ2-2, the V gene TRBV6-5; TRBD1 might be the D (6 bases). The CDR3 has 17 amino acids. V lost 0 bases to trimming and J lost 3 bases, with 14 bases between them. Germline V lookup: CDR1 MNHEY, CDR2 SVGAGI. The CDR3 region has the DNA TGTGCCAGCAGTTACTCGAGAGGACAGAGGTACACCGGGGAGCTGTTTTTT. Encoded protein: CASSYSRGQRYTGELFF.

This clonotype was observed a handful of times. The rearrangement uses TRBV29-1 and TRBJ2-3; maybe TRBD1 (5 bases). V shed 3 bases and J shed 2 bases, with 12 bases lying between them. The CDR3 loop spans 14 amino acids. Germline V lookup: CDR1 SQVTM, CDR2 ANQGSEA. This chain's CDR3 is CSVEGRANTDTQYF. CDR3 nucleotide sequence: TGCAGCGTTGAGGGCAGGGCCAACACAGATACGCAGTATTTT.

CDR3 in amino acids: CASSPWLADTDTQYF. For the CDR3, the DNA is TGCGCCAGCAGCCCCTGGCTAGCGGACACAGATACGCAGTATTTT. The chain employs TRBV4-3 and TRBJ2-3; 7 bases line up with TRBD2. Unmatched junction bases numbered 6, after V lost 4 bases and J lost 2 bases. The CDR3 runs 15 residues. Germline values: CDR1 LGHNA, CDR2 YSLEER.

This chain uses TRBV29-1 with TRBJ2-7; D remains ambiguous. V gave up 4 bases and J gave up 1 base, with 11 bases separating them. This CDR3 is built from 13 residues. Germline loops: CDR1 SQVTM, CDR2 ANQGSEA. The CDR3 DNA follows: TGCAGCGTTGGGGCAGGTCAATCCTACGAGCAGTACTTC. As protein: CSVGAGQSYEQYF.